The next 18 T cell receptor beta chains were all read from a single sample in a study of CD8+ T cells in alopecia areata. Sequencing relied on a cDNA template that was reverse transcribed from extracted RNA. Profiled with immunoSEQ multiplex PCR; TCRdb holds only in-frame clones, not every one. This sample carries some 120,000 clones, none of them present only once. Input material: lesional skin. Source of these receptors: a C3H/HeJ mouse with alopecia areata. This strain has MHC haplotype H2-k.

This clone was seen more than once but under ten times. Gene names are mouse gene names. The CDR3 loop is CASKSGTPSAETLYF. CDR3 DNA (partial): TGTGCCAGCAAATCCGGGACACCTAGTGCAGAA. The chain carries TRBV13-1 and TRBJ2-3, with a tentative D call TRBD1 (6 bases). The sequence runs out 4 residues before the end of the CDR3; the remainder is reconstructed from the germline J gene. V lost 6 bases and J 0 bases, leaving 14 bases between the germline ends. The germline V gene has CDR1 NSHNY and CDR2 SYGAGN. The CDR3 extends over 15 amino acids.

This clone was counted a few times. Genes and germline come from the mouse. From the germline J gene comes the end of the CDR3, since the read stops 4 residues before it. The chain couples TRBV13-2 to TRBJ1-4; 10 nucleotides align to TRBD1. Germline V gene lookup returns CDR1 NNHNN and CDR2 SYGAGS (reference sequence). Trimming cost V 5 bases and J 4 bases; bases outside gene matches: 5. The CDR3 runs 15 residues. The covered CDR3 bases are TGTGCCAGCGGGGTCCGGGACAGGGGCAACGAA. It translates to CASGVRDRGNE. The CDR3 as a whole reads CASGVRDRGNERLFF.

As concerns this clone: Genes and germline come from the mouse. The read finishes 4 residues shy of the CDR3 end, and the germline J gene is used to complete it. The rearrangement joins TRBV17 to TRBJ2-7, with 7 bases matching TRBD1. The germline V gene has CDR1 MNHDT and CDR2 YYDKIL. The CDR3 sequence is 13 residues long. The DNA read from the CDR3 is TGTGCTAGCAGTCTGACAGGGAGGGAT. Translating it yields CASSLTGRD. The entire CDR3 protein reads CASSLTGRDEQYF.

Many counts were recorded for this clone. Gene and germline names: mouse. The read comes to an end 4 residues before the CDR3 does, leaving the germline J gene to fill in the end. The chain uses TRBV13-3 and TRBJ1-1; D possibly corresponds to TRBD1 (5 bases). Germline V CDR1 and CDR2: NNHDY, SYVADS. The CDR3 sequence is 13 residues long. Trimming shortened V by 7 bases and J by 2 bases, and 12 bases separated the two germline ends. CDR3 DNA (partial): TGTGCCAGCTCCTCAGGGTACAACACA. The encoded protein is CASSSGYNT. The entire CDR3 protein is CASSSGYNTEVFF.

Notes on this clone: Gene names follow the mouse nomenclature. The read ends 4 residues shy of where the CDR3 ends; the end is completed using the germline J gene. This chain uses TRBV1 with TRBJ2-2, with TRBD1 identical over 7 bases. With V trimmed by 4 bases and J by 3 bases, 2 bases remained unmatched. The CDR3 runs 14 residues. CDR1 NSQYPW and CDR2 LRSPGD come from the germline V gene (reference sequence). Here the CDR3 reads CTCSDRGDTGQLYF. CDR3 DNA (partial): TGCACCTGCAGTGACAGGGGCGACACCGGG. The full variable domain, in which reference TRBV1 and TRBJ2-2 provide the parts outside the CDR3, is VTLLEQNPRWRLVPRGQAVNLRCILKNSQYPWMSWYQQDLQKQLQWLFTLRSPGDKEVKSLPGADYLATRVTDTELRLQVANMSQGRTLYCTCSDRGDTGQLYFGEGSKLTVL.

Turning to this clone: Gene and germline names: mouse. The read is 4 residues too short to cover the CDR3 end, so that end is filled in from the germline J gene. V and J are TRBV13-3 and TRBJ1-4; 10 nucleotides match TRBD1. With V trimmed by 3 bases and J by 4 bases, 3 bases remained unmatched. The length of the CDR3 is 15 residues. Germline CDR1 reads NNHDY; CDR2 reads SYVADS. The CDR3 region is CASSGDRGNNERLFF. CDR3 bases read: TGTGCCAGCAGTGGGGACAGGGGAAACAACGAA.

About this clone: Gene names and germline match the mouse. The CDR3 DNA, read in part, is TGTGCCAGCGGTGACTGGGGGGGCGCGGACTATGCT. It codes for CASGDWGGADYA. The full CDR3 is CASGDWGGADYAEQFF. The V gene is TRBV13-2, the J gene TRBJ2-1; TRBD2 agrees at 10 bases. The observed sequence ends 4 residues before the CDR3 terminus, with the missing tail filled in from the germline J gene. The CDR3 totals 16 residues. J was trimmed by 2 bases and V by 2 bases; bases with no gene match: 4. Germline CDR1 reads NNHNN; CDR2 reads SYGAGS (reference sequence).

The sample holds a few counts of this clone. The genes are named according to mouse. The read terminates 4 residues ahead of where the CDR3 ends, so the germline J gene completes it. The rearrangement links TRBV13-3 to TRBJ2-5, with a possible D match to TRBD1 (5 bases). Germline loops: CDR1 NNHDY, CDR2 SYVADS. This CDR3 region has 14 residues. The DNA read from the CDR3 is TGTGCCAGCAGTGTCCTCAGGGAGGGAGAC. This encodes CASSVLREGD. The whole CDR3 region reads CASSVLREGDTQYF.

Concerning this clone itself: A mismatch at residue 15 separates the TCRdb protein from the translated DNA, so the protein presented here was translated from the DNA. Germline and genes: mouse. The CDR3 sequence is CTCRAVRGGLSYNSPLYF. Incomplete CDR3 DNA: TGCACCTGCCGTGCAGTCAGGGGAGGCCTTTCCTATAATTCGCCC. The gene calls are TRBV1 and TRBJ1-6; TRBD1 is a possible D gene (6 bases). The read terminates 3 residues ahead of where the CDR3 ends, so the germline J gene completes it. Being an ORF, TRBJ1-6 has a function that is uncertain. Germline V gene sequence: CDR1 NSQYPW, CDR2 LRSPGD (reference sequence). The CDR3 totals 18 residues.

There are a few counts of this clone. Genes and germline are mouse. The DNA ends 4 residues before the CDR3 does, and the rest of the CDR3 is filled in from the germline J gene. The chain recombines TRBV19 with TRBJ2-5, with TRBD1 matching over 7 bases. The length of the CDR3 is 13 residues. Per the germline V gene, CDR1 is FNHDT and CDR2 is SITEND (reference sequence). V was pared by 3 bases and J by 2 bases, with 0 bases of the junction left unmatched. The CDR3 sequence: CASSRQGQDTQYF. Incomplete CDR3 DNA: TGTGCCAGCAGTAGACAGGGCCAAGAC.

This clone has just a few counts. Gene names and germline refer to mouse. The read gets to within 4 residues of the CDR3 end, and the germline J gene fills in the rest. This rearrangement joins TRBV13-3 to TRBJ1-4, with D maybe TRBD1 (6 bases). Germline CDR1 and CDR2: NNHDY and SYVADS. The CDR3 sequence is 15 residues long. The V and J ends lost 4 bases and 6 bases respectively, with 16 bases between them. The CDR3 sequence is CASSFFGGLDERLFF. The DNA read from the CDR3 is TGTGCCAGCAGTTTCTTCGGGGGGCTGGACGAA.

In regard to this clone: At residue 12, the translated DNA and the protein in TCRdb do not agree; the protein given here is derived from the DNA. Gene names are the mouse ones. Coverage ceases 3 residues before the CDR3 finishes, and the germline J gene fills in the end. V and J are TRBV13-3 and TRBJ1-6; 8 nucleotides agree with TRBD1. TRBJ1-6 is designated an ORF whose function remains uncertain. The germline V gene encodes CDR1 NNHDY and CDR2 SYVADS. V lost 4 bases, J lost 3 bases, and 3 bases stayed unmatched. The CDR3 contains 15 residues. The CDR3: CASSSGQGYNSPLYF. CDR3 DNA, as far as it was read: TGTGCCAGCAGTTCTGGACAGGGCTATAATTCGCCC.

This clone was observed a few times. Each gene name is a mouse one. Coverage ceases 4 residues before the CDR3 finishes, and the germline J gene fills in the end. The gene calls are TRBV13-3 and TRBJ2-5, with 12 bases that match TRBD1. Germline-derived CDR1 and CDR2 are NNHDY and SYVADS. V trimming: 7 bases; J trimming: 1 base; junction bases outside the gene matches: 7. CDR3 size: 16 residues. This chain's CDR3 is CASGDRGRGDQDTQYF. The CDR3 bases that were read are TGTGCCAGCGGGGACAGGGGGCGCGGAGACCAAGAC. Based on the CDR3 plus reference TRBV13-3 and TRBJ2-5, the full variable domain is EAAVTQSPRSKVAVTGGKVTLSCHQTNNHDYMYWYRQDTGHGLRLIHYSYVADSTEKGDIPDGYKASRPSQENFSLILELASLSQTAVYFCASGDRGRGDQDTQYFGPGTRLLVL.

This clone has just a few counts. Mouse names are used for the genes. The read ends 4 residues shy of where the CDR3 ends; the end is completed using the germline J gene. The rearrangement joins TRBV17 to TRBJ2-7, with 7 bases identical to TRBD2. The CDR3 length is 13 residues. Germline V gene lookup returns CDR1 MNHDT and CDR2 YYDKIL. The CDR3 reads CASSRKDWYEQYF. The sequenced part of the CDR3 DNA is TGTGCTAGCAGTAGAAAGGACTGGTAT.

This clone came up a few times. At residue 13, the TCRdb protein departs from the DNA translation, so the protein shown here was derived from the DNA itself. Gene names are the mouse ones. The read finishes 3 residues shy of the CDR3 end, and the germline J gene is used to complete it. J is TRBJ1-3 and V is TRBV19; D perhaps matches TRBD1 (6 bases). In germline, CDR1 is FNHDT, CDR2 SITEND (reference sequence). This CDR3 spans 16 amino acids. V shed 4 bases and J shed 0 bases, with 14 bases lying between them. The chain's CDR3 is CASSVPGHHSGNTLYF. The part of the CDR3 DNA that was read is TGTGCCAGCAGTGTCCCGGGACATCATTCTGGAAATACG.

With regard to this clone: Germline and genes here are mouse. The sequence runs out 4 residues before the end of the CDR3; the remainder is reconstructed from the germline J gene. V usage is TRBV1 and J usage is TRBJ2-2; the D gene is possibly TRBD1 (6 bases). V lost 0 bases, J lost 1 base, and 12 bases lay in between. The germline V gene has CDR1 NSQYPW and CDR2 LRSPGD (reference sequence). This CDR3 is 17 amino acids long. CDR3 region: CTCSADSGQKNTGQLYF. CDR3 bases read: TGCACCTGCAGTGCAGACTCCGGACAGAAAAACACCGGG. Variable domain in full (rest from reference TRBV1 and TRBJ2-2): VTLLEQNPRWRLVPRGQAVNLRCILKNSQYPWMSWYQQDLQKQLQWLFTLRSPGDKEVKSLPGADYLATRVTDTELRLQVANMSQGRTLYCTCSADSGQKNTGQLYFGEGSKLTVL.

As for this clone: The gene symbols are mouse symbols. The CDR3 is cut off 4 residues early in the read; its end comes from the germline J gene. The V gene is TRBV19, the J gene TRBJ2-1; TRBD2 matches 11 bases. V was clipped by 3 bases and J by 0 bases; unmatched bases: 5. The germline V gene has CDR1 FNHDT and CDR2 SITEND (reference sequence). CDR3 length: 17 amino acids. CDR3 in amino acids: CASSRLGGSYNYAEQFF. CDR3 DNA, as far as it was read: TGTGCCAGCAGTAGACTGGGGGGGAGTTATAACTATGCT.

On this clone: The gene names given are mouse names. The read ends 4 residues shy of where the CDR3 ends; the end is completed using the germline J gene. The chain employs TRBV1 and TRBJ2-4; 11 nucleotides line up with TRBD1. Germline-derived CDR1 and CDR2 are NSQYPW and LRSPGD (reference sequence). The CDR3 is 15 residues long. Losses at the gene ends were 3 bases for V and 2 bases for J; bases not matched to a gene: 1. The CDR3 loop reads CTCSAGQGAQNTLYF. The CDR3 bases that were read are TGCACCTGCAGTGCCGGACAGGGGGCTCAAAAC.